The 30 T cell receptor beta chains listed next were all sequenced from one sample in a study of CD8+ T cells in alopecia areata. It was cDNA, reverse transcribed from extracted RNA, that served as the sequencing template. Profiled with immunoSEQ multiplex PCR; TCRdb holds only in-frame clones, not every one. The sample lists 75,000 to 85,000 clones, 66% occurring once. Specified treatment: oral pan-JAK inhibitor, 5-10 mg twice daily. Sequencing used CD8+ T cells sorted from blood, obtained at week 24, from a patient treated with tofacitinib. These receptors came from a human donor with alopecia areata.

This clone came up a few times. The DNA for the CDR3 is TGCGCCAGCAGCCAGTCGTGGGACTACACCTTC. It is translated as CASSQSWDYTF. This chain links TRBV4-1 with TRBJ1-2; D uncertain. V lost 3 bases to trimming and J lost 10 bases, with 9 bases between them. This CDR3 has 11 amino acids. The V gene's germline CDR1 is MGHRA and CDR2 YSYEKL.

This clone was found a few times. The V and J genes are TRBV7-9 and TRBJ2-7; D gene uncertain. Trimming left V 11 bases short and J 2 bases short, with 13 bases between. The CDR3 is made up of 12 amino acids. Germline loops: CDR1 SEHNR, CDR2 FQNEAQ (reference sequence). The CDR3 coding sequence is TGTGCCGTCGGACGGGTAACCTACGAGCAGTACTTC. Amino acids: CAVGRVTYEQYF.

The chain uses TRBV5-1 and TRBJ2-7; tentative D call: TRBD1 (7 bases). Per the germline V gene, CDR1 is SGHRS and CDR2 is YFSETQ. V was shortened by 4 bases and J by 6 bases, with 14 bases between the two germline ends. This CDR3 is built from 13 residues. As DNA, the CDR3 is TGCGCCAGCAGCAATCATCAGGGGGGCGAGCAGTACTTC. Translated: CASSNHQGGEQYF.

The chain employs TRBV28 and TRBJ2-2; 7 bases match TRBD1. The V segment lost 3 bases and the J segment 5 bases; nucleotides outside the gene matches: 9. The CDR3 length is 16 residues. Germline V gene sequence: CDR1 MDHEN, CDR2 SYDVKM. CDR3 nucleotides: TGTGCCAGCAGTTTCAGGGACAGAGGTCCAACCGGGGAGCTGTTTTTT. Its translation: CASSFRDRGPTGELFF.

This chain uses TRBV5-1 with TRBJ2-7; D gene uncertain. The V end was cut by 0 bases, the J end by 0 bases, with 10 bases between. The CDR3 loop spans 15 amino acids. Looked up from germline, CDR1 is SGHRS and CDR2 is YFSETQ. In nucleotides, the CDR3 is TGCGCCAGCAGCTTGGGGTTTGGCAACTCCTACGAGCAGTACTTC. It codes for CASSLGFGNSYEQYF.

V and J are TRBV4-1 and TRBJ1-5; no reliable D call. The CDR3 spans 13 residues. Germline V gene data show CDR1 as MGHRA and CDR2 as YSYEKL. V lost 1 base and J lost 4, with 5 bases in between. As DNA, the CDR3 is TGCGCCAGCAGCCAAGCAGATAATCAGCCCCAGCATTTT. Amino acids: CASSQADNQPQHF.

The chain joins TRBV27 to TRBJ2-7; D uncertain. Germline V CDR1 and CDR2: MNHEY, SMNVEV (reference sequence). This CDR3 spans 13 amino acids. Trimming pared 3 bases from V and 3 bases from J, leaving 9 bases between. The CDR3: CASSFLGVYEQYF. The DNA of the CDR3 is TGTGCCAGCAGTTTTCTCGGCGTCTACGAGCAGTACTTC.

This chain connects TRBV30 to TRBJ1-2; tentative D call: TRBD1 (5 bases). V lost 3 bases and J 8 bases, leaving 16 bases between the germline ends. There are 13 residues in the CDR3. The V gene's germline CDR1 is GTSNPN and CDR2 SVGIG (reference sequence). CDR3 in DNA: TGTGCCTGGAGCATGGGGGTAGGGTACGGCTACACCTTC. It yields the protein CAWSMGVGYGYTF. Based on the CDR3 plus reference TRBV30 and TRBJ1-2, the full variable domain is SQTIHQWPATLVQPVGSPLSLECTVEGTSNPNLYWYRQAAGRGLQLLFYSVGIGQISSEVPQNLSASRPQDRQFILSSKKLLLSDSGFYLCAWSMGVGYGYTFGSGTRLTVV.

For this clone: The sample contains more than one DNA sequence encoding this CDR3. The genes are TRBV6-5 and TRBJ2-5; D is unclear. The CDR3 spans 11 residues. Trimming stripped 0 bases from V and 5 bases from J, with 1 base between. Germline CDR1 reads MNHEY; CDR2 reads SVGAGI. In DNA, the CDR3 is TGTGCCAGCAGTTACTCGGAGACCCAGTACTTC. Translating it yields CASSYSETQYF.

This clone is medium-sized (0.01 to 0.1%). The CDR3 DNA reads TGTGCCAGCAGCTTGCTGGGACAGGGTGATCACGAGCAGTACTTC. It specifies CASSLLGQGDHEQYF. The rearrangement uses TRBV5-4 and TRBJ2-7; 9 bases map to TRBD1. The CDR3 has 15 amino acids. J was trimmed by 5 bases and V by 1 base; bases with no gene match: 7. Per germline, CDR1 SGHNT and CDR2 YYREEE (reference sequence). The full variable domain, in which reference TRBV5-4 and TRBJ2-7 provide the parts outside the CDR3, is ETGVTQSPTHLIKTRGQQVTLRCSSQSGHNTVSWYQQALGQGPQFIFQYYREEENGRGNFPPRFSGLQFPNYSSELNVNALELDDSALYLCASSLLGQGDHEQYFGPGTRLTVT.

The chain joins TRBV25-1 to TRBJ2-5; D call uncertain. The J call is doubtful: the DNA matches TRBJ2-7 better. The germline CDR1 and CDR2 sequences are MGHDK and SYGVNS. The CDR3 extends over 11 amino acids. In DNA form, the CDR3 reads TGTGCCAGCAGTGAGCTTAGCGAGCAGTACTTC. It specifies CASSELSEQYF.

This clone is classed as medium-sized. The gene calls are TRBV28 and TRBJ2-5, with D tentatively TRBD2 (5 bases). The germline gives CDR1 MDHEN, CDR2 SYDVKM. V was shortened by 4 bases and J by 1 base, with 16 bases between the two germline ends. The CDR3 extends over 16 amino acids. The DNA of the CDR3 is TGTGCCAGCAGTTCCGACTCTCGAGGGATCCAAGAGACCCAGTACTTC. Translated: CASSSDSRGIQETQYF.

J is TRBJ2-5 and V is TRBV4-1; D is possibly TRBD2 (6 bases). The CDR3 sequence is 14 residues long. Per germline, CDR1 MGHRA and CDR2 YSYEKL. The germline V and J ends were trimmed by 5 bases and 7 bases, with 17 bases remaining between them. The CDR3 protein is CASSGHTGGATQYF. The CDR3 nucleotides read TGCGCCAGCAGCGGCCACACAGGAGGGGCGACCCAGTACTTC.

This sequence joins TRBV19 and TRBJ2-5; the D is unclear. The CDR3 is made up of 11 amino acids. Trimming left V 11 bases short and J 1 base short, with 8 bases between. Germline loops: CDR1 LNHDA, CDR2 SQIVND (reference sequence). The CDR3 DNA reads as TGTGCCTCCGAGTTCCAAGAGACCCAGTACTTC. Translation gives CASEFQETQYF.

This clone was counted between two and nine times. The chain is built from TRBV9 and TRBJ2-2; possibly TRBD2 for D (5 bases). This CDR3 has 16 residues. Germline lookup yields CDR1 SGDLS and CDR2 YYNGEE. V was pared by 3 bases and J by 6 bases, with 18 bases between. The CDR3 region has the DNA TGTGCCAGCAGCGCCGAAGGGAGTGGGTGGCCCGGGGAGCTGTTTTTT. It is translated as CASSAEGSGWPGELFF.

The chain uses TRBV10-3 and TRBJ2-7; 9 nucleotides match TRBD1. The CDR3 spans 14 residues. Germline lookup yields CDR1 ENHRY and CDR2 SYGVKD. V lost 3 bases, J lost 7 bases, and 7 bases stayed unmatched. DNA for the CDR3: TGTGCCATCAGTGACGACAGGGGGATAGATGAGCAGTACTTC. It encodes CAISDDRGIDEQYF.

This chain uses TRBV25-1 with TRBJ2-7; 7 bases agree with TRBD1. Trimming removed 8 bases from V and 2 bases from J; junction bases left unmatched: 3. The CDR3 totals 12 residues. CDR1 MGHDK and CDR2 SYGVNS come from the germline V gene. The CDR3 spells CASWDSAYEQYF. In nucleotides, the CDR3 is TGTGCCAGCTGGGACAGCGCCTACGAGCAGTACTTC.

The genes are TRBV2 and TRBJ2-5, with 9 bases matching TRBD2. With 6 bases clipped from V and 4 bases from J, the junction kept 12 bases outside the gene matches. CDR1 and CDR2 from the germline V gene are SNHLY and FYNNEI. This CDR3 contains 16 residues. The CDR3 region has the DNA TGTGCCAGCAGCTTGAAGTCAGCGGGAGGCAGAGAGACCCAGTACTTC. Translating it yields CASSLKSAGGRETQYF.

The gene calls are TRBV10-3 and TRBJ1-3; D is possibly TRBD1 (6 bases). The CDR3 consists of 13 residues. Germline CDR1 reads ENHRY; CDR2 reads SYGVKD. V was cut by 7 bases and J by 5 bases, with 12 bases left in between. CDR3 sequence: CAITGTPRNTIYF. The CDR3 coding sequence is TGTGCCATCACCGGGACACCAAGAAACACCATATATTTT.

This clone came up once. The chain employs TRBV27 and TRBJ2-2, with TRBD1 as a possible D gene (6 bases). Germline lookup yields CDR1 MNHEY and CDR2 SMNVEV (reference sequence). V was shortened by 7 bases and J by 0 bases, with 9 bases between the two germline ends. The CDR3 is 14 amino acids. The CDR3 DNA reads TGTGCCAGCATGGACAGCGCGAACACCGGGGAGCTGTTTTTT. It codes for CASMDSANTGELFF.

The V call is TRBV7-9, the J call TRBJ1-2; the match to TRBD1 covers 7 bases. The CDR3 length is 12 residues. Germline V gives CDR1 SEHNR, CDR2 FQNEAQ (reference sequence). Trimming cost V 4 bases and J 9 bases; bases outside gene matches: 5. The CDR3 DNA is TGTGCCAGCAGCTATGACAGGGCTAGCTACACCTTC. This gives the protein CASSYDRASYTF.

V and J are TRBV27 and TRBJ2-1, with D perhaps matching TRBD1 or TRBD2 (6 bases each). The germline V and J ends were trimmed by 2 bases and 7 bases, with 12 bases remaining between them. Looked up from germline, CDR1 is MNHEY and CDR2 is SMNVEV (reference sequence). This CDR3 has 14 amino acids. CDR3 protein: CASSLIGGHNEQFF. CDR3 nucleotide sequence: TGTGCCAGCAGTTTAATTGGGGGGCATAATGAGCAGTTCTTC.

The CDR3 DNA is TGCGCCAGCAGCCAACCGGGACAGATAGAGAACACTGAAGCTTTCTTT. Protein product: CASSQPGQIENTEAFF. The chain has TRBV4-1 and TRBJ1-1; 7 bases are a match to TRBD1. Losses at the gene ends were 2 bases for V and 1 base for J; bases not matched to a gene: 7. Germline V gives CDR1 MGHRA, CDR2 YSYEKL. CDR3 length: 16 residues.

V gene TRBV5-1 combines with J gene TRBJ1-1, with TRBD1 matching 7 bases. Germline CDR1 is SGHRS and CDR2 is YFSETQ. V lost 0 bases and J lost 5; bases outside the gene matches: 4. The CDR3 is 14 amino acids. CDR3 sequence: CASSLATGVTEAFF. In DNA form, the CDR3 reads TGCGCCAGCAGCTTGGCCACAGGGGTGACTGAAGCTTTCTTT.

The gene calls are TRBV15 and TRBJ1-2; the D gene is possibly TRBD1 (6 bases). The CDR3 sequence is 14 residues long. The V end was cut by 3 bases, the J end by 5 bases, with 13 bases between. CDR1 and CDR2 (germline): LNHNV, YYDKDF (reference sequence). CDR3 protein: CATSSGGIPYGYTF. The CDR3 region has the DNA TGTGCCACCAGCAGTGGGGGCATACCGTATGGCTACACCTTC.

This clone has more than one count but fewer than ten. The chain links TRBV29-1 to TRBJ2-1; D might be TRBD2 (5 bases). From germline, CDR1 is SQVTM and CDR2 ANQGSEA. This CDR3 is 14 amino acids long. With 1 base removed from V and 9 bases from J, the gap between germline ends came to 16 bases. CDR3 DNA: TGCAGCGTTGAAGTGAGGTCCGGGCTAGCTGAGCAGTTCTTC. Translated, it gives CSVEVRSGLAEQFF.

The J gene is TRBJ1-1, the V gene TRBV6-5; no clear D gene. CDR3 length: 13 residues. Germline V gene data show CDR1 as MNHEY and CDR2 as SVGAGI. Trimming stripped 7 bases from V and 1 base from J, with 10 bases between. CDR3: CASTPMGNTEAFF. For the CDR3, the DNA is TGTGCCAGCACCCCAATGGGGAACACTGAAGCTTTCTTT.

The CDR3 here is CASSMLLAGSYEQYF. CDR3 DNA: TGTGCCAGTAGTATGTTACTAGCGGGATCCTACGAGCAGTACTTC. The chain uses TRBV19 and TRBJ2-7, with 10 bases aligning to TRBD2. This CDR3 has 15 amino acids. CDR1 and CDR2 (germline): LNHDA, SQIVND (reference sequence). With V trimmed by 3 bases and J by 1 base, 3 bases remained unmatched.

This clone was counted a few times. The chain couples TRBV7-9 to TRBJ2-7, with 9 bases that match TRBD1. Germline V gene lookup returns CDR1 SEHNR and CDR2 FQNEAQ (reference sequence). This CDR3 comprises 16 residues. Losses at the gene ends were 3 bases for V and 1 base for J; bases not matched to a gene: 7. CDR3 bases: TGTGCCAGCAGCTTCCCGACAGGGGGAGTATCCTACGAGCAGTACTTC. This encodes CASSFPTGGVSYEQYF.

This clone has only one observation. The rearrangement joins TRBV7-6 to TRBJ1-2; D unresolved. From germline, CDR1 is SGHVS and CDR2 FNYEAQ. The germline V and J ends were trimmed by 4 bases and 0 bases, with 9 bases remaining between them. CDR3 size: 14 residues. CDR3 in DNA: TGTGCCAGCAGCTCGGTCGAGGCTAACTATGGCTACACCTTC. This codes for CASSSVEANYGYTF.